This is a list of T cell receptor beta chains from one sample in a study. TCRdb ran MiXCR on the 5' RACE reads and lists one entry per CDR3 protein. The sample carries around 50,000 distinct CDR3 sequences, roughly 18% recorded once. Sequencing was done on a sample of naive CD4+ T cells sorted from blood. The receptors derive from a female donor with breast cancer. Both conserved end residues are part of each CDR3. The order of the fields is V gene, D gene, J gene, clone size, CDR3 protein, CDR3 DNA. The D gene is left open where the match is weak. Rows may omit the clone size; those that give it use once, few, many or a size class.

TRBV7-9	.	TRBJ2-3	many	CASSLEWSTDTQYF	TGTGCCAGCAGCTTAGAGTGGAGCACAGATACGCAGTATTTT
TRBV5-1	.	TRBJ1-2	.	CASSAETFAYTF	TGCGCCAGCAGCGCTGAGACATTTGCCTACACCTTC
TRBV15	.	TRBJ2-2	.	CATSRDESGKLFF	TGTGCCACCAGCAGAGATGAGTCAGGGAAGCTGTTTTTT
TRBV20-1	.	TRBJ2-5	.	CSASRTETQYF	TGCAGTGCGAGTCGCACGGAGACCCAGTACTTC
TRBV5-5	TRBD1	TRBJ2-5	many	CASSLMTGGLGETQYF	TGTGCCAGCAGCTTGATGACAGGGGGCTTAGGGGAGACCCAGTACTTC
TRBV5-5	.	TRBJ1-5	.	CASSVQSNQPQHF	TGTGCCAGCAGCGTACAGAGCAATCAGCCCCAGCATTTT
TRBV20-1	.	TRBJ2-1	few	CSARVLDNEQFF	TGCAGTGCTAGAGTGTTGGACAATGAGCAGTTCTTC
TRBV9	TRBD2	TRBJ2-7	many	CASSAGLAYEQYF	TGTGCCAGCAGCGCGGGACTAGCGTACGAGCAGTACTTC
TRBV4-1	TRBD1	TRBJ2-7	.	CASSQEGGQGRYEQYF	TGCGCCAGCAGCCAAGAGGGGGGACAGGGAAGGTACGAGCAGTACTTC
TRBV7-2	.	TRBJ2-7	few	CASSLIVQATYEQYF	TGTGCCAGCAGCTTAATCGTACAGGCGACCTACGAGCAGTACTTC
TRBV12-3/TRBV12-4	TRBD2	TRBJ2-1	.	CASSSGLAGGNEQSF	TGTGCCAGCAGTTCCGGACTAGCGGGAGGGAATGAGCAGTCCTTC
TRBV20-1	.	TRBJ2-3	many	CSASLVSTDTQYF	TGCAGTGCTAGCTTGGTCTCAACAGATACGCAGTATTTT
TRBV7-9	TRBD2	TRBJ2-3	few	CASSSLAVHTDTQYF	TGTGCCAGCAGCTCACTAGCGGTCCACACAGATACGCAGTATTTT
TRBV12-3/TRBV12-4	.	TRBJ1-2	medium-sized	CASFGTTNYGYTF	TGTGCCAGCTTTGGCACCACTAACTATGGCTACACCTTC
TRBV7-9	.	TRBJ2-2	.	CAREGETWLETGELCF	TGTGCCAGGGAAGGGGAAACTTGGCTGGAAACCGGGGAGCTGTGTTTT
TRBV20-1	TRBD2	TRBJ2-5	many	CSARDFGEGLQETQYF	TGCAGTGCTAGAGATTTCGGGGAGGGCCTCCAAGAGACCCAGTACTTC
TRBV18	.	TRBJ1-1	.	CASSTDTGYTEAFF	TGTGCCAGCTCAACCGACACAGGCTACACTGAAGCTTTCTTT
TRBV24-1	.	TRBJ2-2	few	CATTGSTGELFF	TGTGCCACCACTGGCAGCACCGGGGAGCTGTTTTTT
TRBV11-2	.	TRBJ2-1	.	CASSPQRNEQFF	TGTGCCAGCAGCCCACAGCGCAATGAGCAGTTCTTC
TRBV29-1	TRBD2	TRBJ2-1	.	CSVSTGVRLAGGSNEQFF	TGCAGCGTTTCTACCGGGGTCCGACTAGCGGGAGGAAGCAATGAGCAGTTCTTC
TRBV20-1	TRBD1	TRBJ2-7	.	CSAMTGSLSEQYF	TGCAGTGCTATGACAGGGAGCCTTTCTGAGCAGTACTTC
TRBV7-9	.	TRBJ2-2	few	CASSVGPNTGELFF	TGTGCCAGCAGCGTCGGGCCTAACACCGGGGAGCTGTTTTTT
TRBV10-3	.	TRBJ2-7	many	CAISAGSVIYEQYF	TGTGCCATCAGTGCCGGGAGTGTTATCTACGAGCAGTACTTC
TRBV29-1	.	TRBJ2-7	many	CSVEYNSYEQYF	TGCAGCGTTGAATACAATTCCTACGAGCAGTACTTC
TRBV6-1	TRBD2	TRBJ2-5	.	CASSTSAQETQYF	TGTGCCAGCAGCACTAGCGCCCAAGAGACCCAGTACTTC
TRBV20-1	TRBD2	TRBJ2-7	.	CSASQRRTSGLYEQHF	TGCAGTGCTAGCCAAAGAAGGACTAGCGGTCTCTACGAGCAGCACTTC
TRBV5-1	.	TRBJ1-2	.	CASRGQPSNYGYTF	TGCGCCAGTCGAGGGCAGCCTTCTAACTATGGCTACACCTTC
TRBV4-2	.	TRBJ2-7	.	CVSSQGSYEQYF	TGTGTCAGCAGCCAAGGCAGCTACGAGCAGTACTTC
TRBV6-5	.	TRBJ1-6	.	CASRPRTVYNSPLHF	TGTGCCAGCCGACCTCGGACGGTGTATAATTCACCCCTCCACTTT
TRBV24-1	.	TRBJ1-1	many	CATSTDGEAFF	TGTGCCACCAGCACTGACGGTGAAGCTTTCTTT
TRBV30	.	TRBJ2-7	.	CAWSVTYEQYF	TGTGCCTGGAGTGTTACCTACGAGCAGTACTTC
TRBV5-1	.	TRBJ2-3	.	CASSAGHHTDTQYF	TGCGCCAGCAGCGCGGGACACCACACAGATACGCAGTATTTT
TRBV5-4	.	TRBJ1-1	many	CASRLQGYGEAFF	TGTGCCAGCAGGCTGCAGGGGTATGGTGAAGCTTTCTTT
TRBV10-3	.	TRBJ2-7	.	CAIKGDPHSHEQYF	TGTGCCATCAAAGGGGACCCACACTCCCACGAGCAGTACTTC
TRBV20-1	.	TRBJ2-3	medium-sized	CSASGTDTQYF	TGCAGTGCTAGCGGCACAGATACGCAGTATTTT
TRBV2	.	TRBJ2-7	.	CASRRDAGAYEQHF	TGTGCCAGCAGGCGGGACGCCGGGGCCTACGAGCAGCACTTC
TRBV6-1	TRBD2	TRBJ2-1	few	CASRDPGLAVYNEQFF	TGTGCCAGCAGAGACCCGGGACTAGCGGTCTACAATGAGCAGTTCTTC
TRBV6-2/TRBV6-3	TRBD1	TRBJ2-1	few	CASRSTGGSSYNEQFF	TGTGCCAGCAGATCTACAGGGGGCTCCTCCTACAATGAGCAGTTCTTC
TRBV6-6	.	TRBJ2-4	many	CASMTENIQYF	TGTGCCAGCATGACGGAAAACATTCAGTACTTC
TRBV20-1	.	TRBJ2-2	many	CSARVGGAGTGELFF	TGCAGTGCTAGAGTGGGGGGCGCGGGGACCGGGGAGCTGTTTTTT
TRBV28	.	TRBJ1-4	few	CASSFGTTNEKLFF	TGTGCCAGCAGTTTCGGGACAACTAATGAAAAACTGTTTTTT
TRBV4-2	.	TRBJ2-5	few	CASSSRDSQAQYF	TGTGCCAGCAGCTCGCGGGACTCCCAGGCCCAGTACTTC
TRBV29-1	.	TRBJ1-2	few	CSVDLGILYGYTF	TGCAGCGTTGACCTCGGGATCCTCTATGGCTACACCTTC
TRBV5-6	.	TRBJ1-1	many	CASSLGQKAFF	TGTGCCAGCAGCTTAGGCCAAAAGGCTTTCTTT
TRBV5-1	TRBD1	TRBJ2-7	few	CASSSGTGGNEQYF	TGCGCCAGCAGCTCCGGGACAGGGGGGAACGAGCAGTACTTC
TRBV24-1	TRBD2	TRBJ2-7	.	CATSDSGLAGPVYEQYF	TGTGCCACCAGTGACTCCGGACTAGCGGGTCCCGTCTACGAGCAGTACTTC
TRBV21-1	.	TRBJ1-1	.	CASSKVSWGRRSFHTEAFF	TGTGCCAGCAGCAAAGTATCTTGGGGAAGGCGCAGTTTTCACACTGAAGCTTTCTTT
TRBV6-2/TRBV6-3	.	TRBJ2-3	.	CASSRRGESTDTQYF	TGTGCCAGCAGTCGTAGGGGGGAGAGCACAGATACGCAGTATTTT
TRBV4-3	.	TRBJ1-6	many	CASSQDKDSPLHF	TGCGCCAGCAGCCAAGACAAGGATTCACCCCTCCACTTT
TRBV2	TRBD1	TRBJ1-5	few	CASSGGQGNYQPQHF	TGTGCCAGCAGTGGGGGACAGGGGAACTATCAGCCCCAGCATTTT